This T cell receptor beta chain was sequenced for a study of Ad26.COV2.S vaccination and SARS-CoV-2 variants. CDR3 length equals 16 residues. Trimming took 2 bases from V and 3 from J, leaving 13 bases between them. Germline V gives CDR1 LNHNV, CDR2 YYDKDF (reference sequence). General observations from the study: Total T cell responses may have been underestimated by the TCR breadth and depth analyses. Considerable breadth of spike-specific CD8+ and CD4+ T cell responses has reportedly been documented following vaccination. Individuals receiving vaccine had higher spike-specific TCR breadth than placebo recipients did. Comparability of non-spike TCR breadth was observed across vaccine and placebo recipients.

Some clones are missing from TCRdb's copy, which holds only in-frame ones; the method was immunoSEQ multiplex PCR. The sample holds more than 120,000 clones; approximately 90% are singletons and the top ten take less than 6%. On this clone itself: The antigen remains unidentified.

This TCR was sampled from a human donor who had recovered from COVID-19. The chain joins TRBV15 to TRBJ2-2; D ambiguous. The sample was peripheral blood, taken after recovery from COVID-19. Here the CDR3 DNA reads TGTGCCACCAGCAGATCCTTCGGCGGATACACCGGGGAGCTGTTTTTT. It encodes CATSRSFGGYTGELFF. The full variable domain, in which reference TRBV15 and TRBJ2-2 provide the parts outside the CDR3, is DAMVIQNPRYQVTQFGKPVTLSCSQTLNHNVMYWYQQKSSQAPKLLFHYYDKDFNNEADTPDNFQSRRPNTSFCFLDIRSPGLGDTAMYLCATSRSFGGYTGELFFGEGSRLTVL.